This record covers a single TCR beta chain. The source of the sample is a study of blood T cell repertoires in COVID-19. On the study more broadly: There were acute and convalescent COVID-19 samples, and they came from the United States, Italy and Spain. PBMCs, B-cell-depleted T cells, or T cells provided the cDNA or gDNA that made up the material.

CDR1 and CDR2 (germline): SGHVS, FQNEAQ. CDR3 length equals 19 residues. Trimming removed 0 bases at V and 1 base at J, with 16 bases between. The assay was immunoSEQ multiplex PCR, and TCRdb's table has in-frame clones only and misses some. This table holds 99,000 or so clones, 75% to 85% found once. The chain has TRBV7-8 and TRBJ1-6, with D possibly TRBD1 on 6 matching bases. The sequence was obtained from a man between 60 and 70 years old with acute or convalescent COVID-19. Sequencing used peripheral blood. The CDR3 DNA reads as TGTGCCAGCAGCTTAGCATTTACAGGGCTTAGTTCCTATAATTCACCCCTCCACTTT. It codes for CASSLAFTGLSSYNSPLHF.